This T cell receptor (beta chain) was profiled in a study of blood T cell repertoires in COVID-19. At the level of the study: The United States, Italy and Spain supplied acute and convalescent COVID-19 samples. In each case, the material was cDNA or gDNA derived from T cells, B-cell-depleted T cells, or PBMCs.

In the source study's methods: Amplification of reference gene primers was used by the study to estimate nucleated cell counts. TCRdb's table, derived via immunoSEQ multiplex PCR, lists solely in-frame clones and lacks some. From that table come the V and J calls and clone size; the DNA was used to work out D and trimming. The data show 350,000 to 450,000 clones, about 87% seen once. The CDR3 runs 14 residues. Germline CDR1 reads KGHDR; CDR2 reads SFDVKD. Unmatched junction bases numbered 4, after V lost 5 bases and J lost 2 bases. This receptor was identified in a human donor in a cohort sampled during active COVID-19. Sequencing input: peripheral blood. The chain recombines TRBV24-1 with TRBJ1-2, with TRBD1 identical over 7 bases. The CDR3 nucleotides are TGTGCCACCAGTGGCGACAGGGAAAACTATGGCTACACCTTC. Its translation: CATSGDRENYGYTF.